These 30 T cell receptor beta chains were all obtained from the same sample, sequenced in a study of T-cell reconstitution after alpha-beta-depleted transplantation in children. This sample's TCRbeta library carried unique molecular identifier barcodes. TCRdb independently ran MiXCR on the PCR reads; one entry per CDR3 protein. The data hold some 250,000 distinct CDR3 sequences, with 12% observed a single time. Source: PBMCs from the stem cell graft donor, taken from the stem cell graft. The receptors originated from a human donor who donated a stem cell graft to a child with acute lymphoblastic leukemia.

This clonotype appeared many times. This sequence joins TRBV20-1 and TRBJ2-6; D unresolved. Trimming pared 3 bases from V and 4 bases from J, leaving 4 bases between. The CDR3 sequence is 12 residues long. Germline V gene sequence: CDR1 DFQATT, CDR2 SNEGSKA (reference sequence). Written as DNA, the CDR3 is TGCAGTGCTAGTCCAGGGGCCAACGTCCTGACTTTC. Translating it yields CSASPGANVLTF.

This clonotype was observed many times. CDR3 residues: CSVNRDSTPPGELFF. In DNA, the CDR3 is TGCAGCGTGAACCGGGACAGCACCCCCCCCGGGGAGCTGTTTTTT. V gene TRBV29-1 combines with J gene TRBJ2-2, with 7 bases identical to TRBD1. Trimming cost V 6 bases and J 6 bases; bases outside gene matches: 13. Germline V gene data show CDR1 as SQVTM and CDR2 as ANQGSEA. This CDR3 spans 15 amino acids.

This clonotype showed up many times. V is TRBV6-2 or TRBV6-3 and J is TRBJ2-7; 8 bases map to TRBD1. J gave up 3 bases and V 0 bases, and 1 base lay outside the gene matches. Germline-derived CDR1 and CDR2 are MNHEY and SVGEGT. The CDR3 extends over 14 amino acids. The CDR3 DNA is TGTGCCAGCAGTTACTCTGGACAGGGCTACGAGCAGTACTTC. It encodes CASSYSGQGYEQYF.

Notes on this clonotype: This sequence may be a read error, since a much larger clone differs from it by one base. This chain links TRBV6-5 with TRBJ2-1; a possible D gene is TRBD1 (5 bases). V was pared by 4 bases and J by 9 bases, with 19 bases between. CDR1 is MNHEY, CDR2 SVGAGI, per germline. The CDR3 runs to 15 residues. This CDR3 reads CASSSSRAEVPEQFF. In DNA form, the CDR3 reads TGTGCCAGCAGTTCATCCAGGGCGGAAGTCCCTGAGCAGTTCTTC.

This clonotype came up many times. This sequence joins TRBV29-1 and TRBJ2-1; the D gene is possibly TRBD2 (5 bases). Per germline, CDR1 SQVTM and CDR2 ANQGSEA. This CDR3 has 15 amino acids. V was shortened by 5 bases and J by 1 base, with 15 bases between the two germline ends. CDR3 region: CSVPARARSYNEQFF. CDR3 coding DNA: TGCAGCGTTCCGGCGCGGGCTAGGTCCTACAATGAGCAGTTCTTC.

This clonotype was found many times. The rearrangement links TRBV5-5 to TRBJ1-5, with D maybe TRBD1 (5 bases). The V and J ends lost 0 bases and 6 bases respectively, with 16 bases between them. The germline CDR1 and CDR2 sequences are SGHKS and YYEKEE (reference sequence). The CDR3 length is 16 residues. The CDR3, as DNA: TGTGCCAGCAGCTTGGAATCAGGCAGGGAGGTTCAGCCCCAGCATTTT. It is translated as CASSLESGREVQPQHF.

This clonotype occurred many times. The chain employs TRBV20-1 and TRBJ1-6; no clear D. The CDR3 runs to 15 residues. The germline V and J ends were trimmed by 5 bases and 4 bases, with 15 bases remaining between them. CDR1 and CDR2 from the germline V gene are DFQATT and SNEGSKA (reference sequence). CDR3: CSARRRVGYNSPLHF. As DNA, the CDR3 is TGCAGTGCTCGCCGGAGGGTCGGGTATAATTCACCCCTCCACTTT.

This clonotype was picked up many times. The chain joins TRBV20-1 to TRBJ2-1; 8 bases match TRBD2. This CDR3 has 15 residues. CDR1 and CDR2 from the germline V gene are DFQATT and SNEGSKA (reference sequence). The V and J ends lost 6 bases and 0 bases, in that order; junction bases with no gene match: 7. The CDR3 loop reads CSARLAPSSYNEQFF. The CDR3 DNA sequence: TGCAGTGCCAGACTAGCGCCCAGCTCCTACAATGAGCAGTTCTTC.

Points on this clonotype: Possible read error: a much larger clone is one base away. The chain couples TRBV12-3 or TRBV12-4 to TRBJ2-5, with D possibly matching TRBD2 (5 bases). The V end lost 6 bases, the J end lost 5 bases, and 19 bases lay between the germline ends. CDR3 length: 15 amino acids. As DNA, the CDR3 is TGTGCCAGCAGGTCATCTAGCTGGAGGCCGGAGACCCAGTACTTC. Its protein product is CASRSSSWRPETQYF.

The gene calls are TRBV13 and TRBJ2-4; D possibly corresponds to TRBD2 (7 bases). Germline CDR1 reads PRHDT; CDR2 reads FYEKMQ (reference sequence). V lost 5 bases, J lost 1 base, and 12 bases lay in between. This CDR3 has 15 amino acids. In nucleotides, the CDR3 is TGTGCCAGCAGCCTCCGGGGGGCTGCCAAAAACATTCAGTACTTC. Protein product: CASSLRGAAKNIQYF. Variable domain in full (rest from reference TRBV13 and TRBJ2-4): AAGVIQSPRHLIKEKRETATLKCYPIPRHDTVYWYQQGPGQDPQFLISFYEKMQSDKGSIPDRFSAQQFSDYHSELNMSSLELGDSALYFCASSLRGAAKNIQYFGAGTRLSVL.

This clonotype was seen at least ten times. The V and J genes are TRBV9 and TRBJ2-3; the match to TRBD2 covers 7 bases. This CDR3 has 15 residues. CDR1 and CDR2 (germline): SGDLS, YYNGEE. After removal of 4 bases from V and 2 bases from J, the junction contained 7 bases not matched to a gene. Here the CDR3 DNA reads TGTGCCAGCAGCTCCCCGGGGGGATCCACAGATACGCAGTATTTT. Its translation is CASSSPGGSTDTQYF.

Many counts were recorded for this clonotype. The chain is built from TRBV15 and TRBJ2-1; 12 positions agree with TRBD2. V lost 1 base to trimming and J lost 14 bases; unmatched junction nucleotides: 9. The CDR3 consists of 15 residues. Germline CDR1 reads LNHNV; CDR2 reads YYDKDF (reference sequence). CDR3 residues: CATSRGLAGVLSEFF. CDR3 bases: TGTGCCACCAGCAGAGGACTAGCGGGAGTTCTGAGTGAGTTCTTC.

This clonotype was seen at least ten times. The rearrangement joins TRBV6-2 or TRBV6-3 to TRBJ1-2; 7 positions match TRBD1. This CDR3 is 14 amino acids long. Per germline, CDR1 MNHEY and CDR2 SVGEGT. V lost 6 bases to trimming and J lost 4 bases; unmatched junction nucleotides: 8. The CDR3 DNA reads as TGTGCCAGCAGCCGGGACAGACCCGGCTATGGCTACACCTTC. It codes for CASSRDRPGYGYTF.

J is TRBJ2-3 and V is TRBV29-1, with 7 bases aligning to TRBD2. Germline CDR1 and CDR2: SQVTM and ANQGSEA. V dropped 5 bases and J dropped 2; count of bases not matched to a gene: 7. This CDR3 is 14 amino acids long. CDR3 amino acids: CSVPRLAVTDTQYF. The CDR3 DNA reads as TGCAGCGTTCCGAGACTAGCTGTCACAGATACGCAGTATTTT.

Many counts were recorded for this clonotype. This chain links TRBV11-2 with TRBJ2-3; no clear D gene. CDR3 size: 15 residues. Per germline, CDR1 SGHAT and CDR2 FQNNGV. V dropped 1 base and J dropped 6 bases, with 14 bases sitting between them. The CDR3 DNA reads TGTGCCAGCAGCTTAGCCCCACGGTCGCAGGATACGCAGTATTTT. Encoded protein: CASSLAPRSQDTQYF.

The table lists this clonotype with many counts. The chain combines TRBV24-1 with TRBJ2-5; D uncertain. CDR1 is KGHDR, CDR2 SFDVKD, per germline. This CDR3 contains 15 residues. The V and J ends lost 3 bases and 1 base respectively, with 11 bases between them. The CDR3 region has the DNA TGTGCCACCAGTGATGCCCGCGTACCCCAAGAGACCCAGTACTTC. This encodes CATSDARVPQETQYF.

This clonotype was recorded many times. The V gene is TRBV29-1, the J gene TRBJ2-1; no reliable D call. V gave up 3 bases and J gave up 6 bases, with 12 bases separating them. CDR1 SQVTM and CDR2 ANQGSEA come from the germline V gene. This CDR3 has 13 amino acids. The CDR3 region is CSVESPVSNEQFF. CDR3 bases: TGCAGCGTTGAGTCCCCGGTTTCCAATGAGCAGTTCTTC.

This clonotype was observed many times. The gene calls are TRBV21-1 and TRBJ2-3; the D call in the table, TRBD2, was not verified against the DNA. TRBV21-1 is classified as a pseudogene. CDR3 length: 17 amino acids. CDR3 loop: CASSKGASGGRTDTQYF. CDR3 DNA sequence: TGTGCCAGCAGCAAAGGTGCTAGCGGGGGCCGCACAGATACGCAGTATTTT.

This clonotype was found many times. The chain links TRBV29-1 to TRBJ1-2; 8 bases map to TRBD1. V lost 6 bases, J lost 3 bases, and 6 bases stayed unmatched. Germline V gives CDR1 SQVTM, CDR2 ANQGSEA. This CDR3 is built from 13 residues. CDR3 region: CSVAHRGYYGYTF. The CDR3 coding sequence is TGCAGCGTCGCCCACAGGGGGTACTATGGCTACACCTTC.

This clonotype turned up a few times. The chain has TRBV4-2 and TRBJ2-7; TRBD2 agrees at 8 bases. The germline gives CDR1 LGHNA, CDR2 YNFKEQ. This CDR3 has 14 amino acids. The V gene end was trimmed by 4 bases and the J gene end by 5 bases; junction bases not matched to a gene: 7. The CDR3 loop reads CASSLGGVSDEQYF. The CDR3 coding sequence is TGTGCCAGCAGCCTCGGGGGGGTATCGGACGAGCAGTACTTC.

This clonotype was detected ten times or more. The chain joins TRBV25-1 to TRBJ2-5; D tentatively fits TRBD1 or TRBD2 (6 bases each). Germline CDR1 is MGHDK and CDR2 is SYGVNS. The V end was cut by 6 bases, the J end by 4 bases, with 9 bases between. The CDR3 is made up of 12 amino acids. The CDR3 loop is CASRGGGETQYF. The CDR3 coding sequence is TGTGCCAGCAGGGGGGGCGGAGAGACCCAGTACTTC. The variable domain in full, completed from reference TRBV25-1 and TRBJ2-5, reads EADIYQTPRYLVIGTGKKITLECSQTMGHDKMYWYQQDPGMELHLIHYSYGVNSTEKGDLSSESTVSRIRTEHFPLTLESARPSHTSQYLCASRGGGETQYFGPGTRLLVL.

Of note for this clonotype: This may stem from a read error, because a much larger clone lies one nucleotide away. The chain carries TRBV10-1 and TRBJ2-7; 7 nucleotides agree with TRBD1. Unmatched junction bases numbered 9, after V lost 7 bases and J lost 6 bases. The CDR3 length is 13 residues. The germline V gene has CDR1 WNHNN and CDR2 SYGVQD (reference sequence). The CDR3 is CASTGQVTREQYF. For the CDR3, the DNA is TGCGCCAGCACCGGACAGGTGACTCGCGAGCAGTACTTC.

This clonotype was observed once. Possible read error: a much larger clone is one base away. The J gene is TRBJ2-5, the V gene TRBV2, with 10 bases that match TRBD2. CDR3 size: 15 residues. Germline V gene data show CDR1 as SNHLY and CDR2 as FYNNEI. CDR3 region: CASSDAAGGMEIQYF. The CDR3 region has the DNA TGTGCCAGCAGTGATGCAGCGGGGGGGATGGAGATCCAGTACTTC.

This clonotype was recorded many times. This chain uses TRBV20-1 with TRBJ2-3; no clear D gene. CDR1 and CDR2 from the germline V gene are DFQATT and SNEGSKA (reference sequence). V was shortened by 5 bases and J by 0 bases, with 15 bases between the two germline ends. This CDR3 is built from 15 residues. DNA of the CDR3: TGCAGTGCTGGCGTAAGTGGCTTTAGCACAGATACGCAGTATTTT. Its protein product is CSAGVSGFSTDTQYF.

In this sample, this clonotype turned up many times. The chain has TRBV28 and TRBJ2-7, with D uncertain. Germline V gives CDR1 MDHEN, CDR2 SYDVKM. Deletions cut 3 bases from V and 3 bases from J, with 12 bases between. This CDR3 contains 14 residues. This chain's CDR3 is CASSFDRINYEQYF. The CDR3 DNA is TGTGCCAGCAGTTTTGACCGGATTAACTACGAGCAGTACTTC. Full variable domain (missing parts from reference TRBV28 and TRBJ2-7): DVKVTQSSRYLVKRTGEKVFLECVQDMDHENMFWYRQDPGLGLRLIYFSYDVKMKEKGDIPEGYSVSREKKERFSLILESASTNQTSMYLCASSFDRINYEQYFGPGTRLTVT.

This clonotype was found many times. The chain has TRBV20-1 and TRBJ2-7; no firm D call. The ends were cut back, 6 bases at V and 0 bases at J, with 18 bases in the middle. Germline-derived CDR1 and CDR2 are DFQATT and SNEGSKA (reference sequence). This CDR3 comprises 15 residues. The CDR3 DNA reads TGCAGTGCCCCTCCCGCACGGTTTAGCTCCTACGAGCAGTACTTC. Translation: CSAPPARFSSYEQYF.

This clonotype was seen at least ten times. J is TRBJ1-6 and V is TRBV7-2, with D unclear. Per germline, CDR1 SGHTA and CDR2 FQGNSA. The CDR3 runs 12 residues. The ends were cut back, 0 bases at V and 14 bases at J, with 8 bases in the middle. The CDR3 loop reads CASSLAGVSLHF. Written as DNA, the CDR3 is TGTGCCAGCAGCTTAGCCGGGGTGTCCCTCCACTTT.

This clonotype was counted once. A clone one base away is much larger, so this may be a read error. V gene TRBV4-1 combines with J gene TRBJ2-7; TRBD2 is a possible D gene (6 bases). V was clipped by 0 bases and J by 0 bases, with 15 bases between them. There are 17 residues in the CDR3. CDR1 and CDR2 (germline): MGHRA, YSYEKL. Here the CDR3 DNA reads TGCGCCAGCAGCCAAGATACGAATGGGAGGCGCTCCTACGAGCAGTACTTC. This encodes CASSQDTNGRRSYEQYF.

Many counts were recorded for this clonotype. The V gene is TRBV14, the J gene TRBJ1-4; no reliable D call. CDR1 and CDR2 from the germline V gene are SGHDN and FVKESK. The CDR3 loop spans 16 amino acids. The V gene lost 0 bases and the J gene lost 7 bases, with 15 bases spanning the gap. CDR3: CASSQESAASAEKLFF. The CDR3 DNA reads as TGTGCCAGCAGCCAAGAATCCGCCGCGAGTGCTGAAAAACTGTTTTTT.

About this clonotype: This may be a read error, as it is one base from a much larger clone. J is TRBJ2-6 and V is TRBV20-1, with D tentatively TRBD2 (6 bases). Per germline, CDR1 DFQATT and CDR2 SNEGSKA (reference sequence). The CDR3 is made up of 18 amino acids. The CDR3 protein is CSARRKGSGGSGANGLTF. The CDR3 bases are TGCAGTGCTAGACGAAAGGGAAGTGGGGGGTCTGGGGCCAACGGCCTGACTTTC.